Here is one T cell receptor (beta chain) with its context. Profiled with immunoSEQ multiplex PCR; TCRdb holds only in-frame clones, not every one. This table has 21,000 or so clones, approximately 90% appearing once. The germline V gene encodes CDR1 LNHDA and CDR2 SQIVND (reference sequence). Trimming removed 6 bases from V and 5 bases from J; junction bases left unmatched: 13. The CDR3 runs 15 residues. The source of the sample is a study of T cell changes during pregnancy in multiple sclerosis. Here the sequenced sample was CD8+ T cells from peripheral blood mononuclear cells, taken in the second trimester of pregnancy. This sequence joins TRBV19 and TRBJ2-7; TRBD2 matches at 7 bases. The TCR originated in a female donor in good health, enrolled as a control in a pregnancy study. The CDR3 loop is CASRAAVAGDNEQYF. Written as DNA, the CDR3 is TGTGCCAGTAGGGCCGCCGTTGCGGGAGACAACGAGCAGTACTTC.